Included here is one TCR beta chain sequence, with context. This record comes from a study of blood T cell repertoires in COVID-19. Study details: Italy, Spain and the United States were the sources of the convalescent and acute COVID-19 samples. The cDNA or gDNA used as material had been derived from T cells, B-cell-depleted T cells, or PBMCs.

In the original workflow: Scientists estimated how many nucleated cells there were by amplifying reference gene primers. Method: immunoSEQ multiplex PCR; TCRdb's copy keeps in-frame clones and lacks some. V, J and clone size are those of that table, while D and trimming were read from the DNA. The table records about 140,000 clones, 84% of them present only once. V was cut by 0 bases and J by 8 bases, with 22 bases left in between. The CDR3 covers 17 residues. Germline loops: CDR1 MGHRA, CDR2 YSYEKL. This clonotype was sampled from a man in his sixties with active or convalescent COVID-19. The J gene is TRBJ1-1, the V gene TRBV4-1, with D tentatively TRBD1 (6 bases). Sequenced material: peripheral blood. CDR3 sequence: CASSQDSRGGAQSEAFF. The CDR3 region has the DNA TGCGCCAGCAGCCAAGATTCGAGAGGGGGGGCCCAGTCCGAAGCTTTCTTT.